The 8 T cell receptor beta chains presented below share a single source sample, sequenced in a study of prognosis after radiotherapy for stage I lung cancer. From genomic DNA, two-round multiplex PCR was used to amplify TCR beta CDR3. Used in first-round PCR were primers specific to each TRBV and TRBJ gene. TCRdb redid the calling of the multiplex PCR reads with MiXCR, one entry per CDR3 protein. The sample gives around 13,000 distinct CDR3 sequences, 25% to 30% of which show up once; around 15% is in the top ten. This material consisted of PBMCs, taken before or after stereotactic body radiation therapy (not recorded which). The receptors shown here come from a donor aged 50 or older with non-small cell lung cancer.

Points on this clonotype: A read error is the likely source, as a far larger clone sits one nucleotide away. The V and J genes are TRBV6-4 and TRBJ2-2; 8 positions match TRBD1. Germline V CDR1 and CDR2: MRHNA, SNTAGT. The CDR3 extends over 15 amino acids. The CDR3, as DNA: TGTACCACCCCCAGGGGGCGAATAGCCACCGGGGAGCTGTTTTTT. Translated: CTTPRGRIATGELFF.

For this clonotype: A far larger clone lies a single base away; this is likely a read error. V usage is TRBV6-4 and J usage is TRBJ2-7; no reliable D call. From germline, CDR1 is MRHNA and CDR2 SNTAGT. The CDR3 loop spans 16 amino acids. Deletions cut 3 bases from V and 2 bases from J, with 17 bases between. Here the CDR3 DNA reads TGTGCCAGCAGTGAATGGGTCGAAAGGGCGGCCTACGAGCAGTACTTC. Translating it yields CASSEWVERAAYEQYF.

To note about this clonotype: At one end, the junction sequence differs from germline, possibly due to a read error. The chain employs TRBV6-1 and TRBJ1-2; D not resolved. Germline CDR1 reads MNHNS; CDR2 reads SASEGT. This CDR3 contains 11 residues. CDR3 coding DNA: TGTGCCAGCATGAAGGGCTATGGCTACGCCTTC. It codes for CASMKGYGYAF.

Many counts were recorded for this clonotype. The V call is TRBV20-1, the J call TRBJ2-3; TRBD2 aligns across 8 bases. J was trimmed by 2 bases and V by 4 bases; bases with no gene match: 11. The CDR3 loop spans 16 amino acids. The germline V gene has CDR1 DFQATT and CDR2 SNEGSKA (reference sequence). CDR3 DNA sequence: TGCAGTGCTACCTACGTGCGGGGGGCCGCCACAGATACGCAGTATTTT. Protein product: CSATYVRGAATDTQYF.

To note about this clonotype: Since a far larger clone is one base different, this is likely a read error. The rearrangement links TRBV6-5 to TRBJ1-6; 8 nucleotides align to TRBD1. Germline V gene sequence: CDR1 MNHEY, CDR2 SVGAGI. The CDR3 runs to 15 residues. CDR3 DNA sequence: TGTGCCAGCAGTCCGCGACAGGGGCGGGATTCACCCATCCACTTT. As protein: CASSPRQGRDSPIHF.

By sample share, this clonotype is medium-sized (0.01 to 0.1%). The genes are TRBV6-1 and TRBJ2-3; TRBD2 agrees at 7 bases. CDR1 and CDR2 from the germline V gene are MNHNS and SASEGT. The V gene end was trimmed by 7 bases and the J gene end by 4 bases; junction bases not matched to a gene: 8. The CDR3 totals 14 residues. In nucleotides, the CDR3 is TGTGCCAGCACTCGGACTAGTAGTGCAGATACGCAGTATTTT. It specifies CASTRTSSADTQYF.

Remarks on this clonotype: A far bigger clonotype differs at one base, so this is likely a read error. The chain couples TRBV7-3 to TRBJ2-7; D is possibly TRBD2 (7 bases). CDR3 length equals 12 residues. Between the trimmed V and J ends, which lost 2 bases and 11 bases, there was a span of 13 bases. CDR1 is SGHTA, CDR2 FQGTGA, per germline. This chain's CDR3 is CASSLGGGVEYF. CDR3 in DNA: TGTGCCAGCAGCTTAGGCGGGGGCGTTGAGTACTTC.

This clonotype qualifies as medium-sized. The V and J genes are TRBV6-5 and TRBJ2-1; TRBD2 matches 12 bases. This CDR3 region has 18 residues. Germline V gene data show CDR1 as MNHEY and CDR2 as SVGAGI. V trimming: 4 bases; J trimming: 1 base; junction bases outside the gene matches: 8. CDR3 region: CASSSWTSGEFSYNEQFF. As DNA, the CDR3 is TGTGCCAGCAGTTCTTGGACTAGCGGGGAGTTTTCCTACAATGAGCAGTTCTTC.